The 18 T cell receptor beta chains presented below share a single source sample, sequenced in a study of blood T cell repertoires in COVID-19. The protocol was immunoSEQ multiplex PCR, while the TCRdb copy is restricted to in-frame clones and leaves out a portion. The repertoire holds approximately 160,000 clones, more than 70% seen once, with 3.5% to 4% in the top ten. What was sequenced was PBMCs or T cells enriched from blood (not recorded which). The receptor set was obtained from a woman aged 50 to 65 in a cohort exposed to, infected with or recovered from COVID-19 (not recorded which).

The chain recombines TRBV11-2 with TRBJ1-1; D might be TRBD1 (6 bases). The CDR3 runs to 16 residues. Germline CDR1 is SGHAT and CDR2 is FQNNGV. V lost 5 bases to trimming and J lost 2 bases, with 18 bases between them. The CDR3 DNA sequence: TGTGCCAGCAGCCACTTTAGTCAGGGGAAAAACACTGAAGCTTTCTTT. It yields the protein CASSHFSQGKNTEAFF.

The CDR3 protein is CASGLTTGTEGTDTQYF. The CDR3 DNA is TGTGCTAGTGGTTTAACCACCGGGACAGAAGGCACAGATACGCAGTATTTT. This chain joins TRBV12-5 and TRBJ2-3; 7 bases align to TRBD1. Germline V lookup: CDR1 LGHNT, CDR2 FRNRAP. This CDR3 has 17 amino acids. V lost 3 bases to trimming and J lost 1 base; unmatched junction nucleotides: 10.

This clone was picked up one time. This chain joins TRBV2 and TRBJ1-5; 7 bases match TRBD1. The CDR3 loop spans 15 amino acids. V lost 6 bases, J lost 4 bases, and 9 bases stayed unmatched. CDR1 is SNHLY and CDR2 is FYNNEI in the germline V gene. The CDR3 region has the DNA TGTGCCAGCAGACCCCAGGGGGGTAGGAATCAGCCCCAGCATTTT. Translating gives CASRPQGGRNQPQHF.

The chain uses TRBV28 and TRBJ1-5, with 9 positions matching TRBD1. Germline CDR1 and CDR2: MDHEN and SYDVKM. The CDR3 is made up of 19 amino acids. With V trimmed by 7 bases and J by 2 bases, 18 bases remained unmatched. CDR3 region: CASTTMWTGESLGNQPQHF. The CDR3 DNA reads TGTGCCAGCACCACGATGTGGACAGGGGAGTCGTTGGGCAATCAGCCCCAGCATTTT.

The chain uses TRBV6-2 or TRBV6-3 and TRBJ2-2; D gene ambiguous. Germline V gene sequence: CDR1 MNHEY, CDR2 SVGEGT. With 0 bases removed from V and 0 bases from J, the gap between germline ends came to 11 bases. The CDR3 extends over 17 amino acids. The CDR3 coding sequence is TGTGCCAGCAGTTACTCGGTAAAGAGCGCGAACACCGGGGAGCTGTTTTTT. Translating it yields CASSYSVKSANTGELFF.

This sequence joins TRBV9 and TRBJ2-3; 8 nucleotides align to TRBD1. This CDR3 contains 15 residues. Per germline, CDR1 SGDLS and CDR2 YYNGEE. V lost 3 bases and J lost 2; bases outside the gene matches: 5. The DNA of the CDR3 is TGTGCCAGCAGCGGGGACAGGCAAATCACAGATACGCAGTATTTT. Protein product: CASSGDRQITDTQYF.

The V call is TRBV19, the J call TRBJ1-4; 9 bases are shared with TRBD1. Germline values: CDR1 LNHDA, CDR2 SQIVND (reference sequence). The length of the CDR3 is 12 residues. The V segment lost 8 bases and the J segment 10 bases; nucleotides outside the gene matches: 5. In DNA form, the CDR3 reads TGTGCCAGTGCTGACAGGGGGGGAAAACTGTTTTTT. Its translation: CASADRGGKLFF.

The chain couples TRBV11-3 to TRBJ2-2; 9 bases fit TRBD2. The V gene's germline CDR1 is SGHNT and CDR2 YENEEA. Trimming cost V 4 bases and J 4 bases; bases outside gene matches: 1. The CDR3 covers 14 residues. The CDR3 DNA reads TGTGCCAGCAGCTATAGCGGGGGCACCGGGGAGCTGTTTTTT. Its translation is CASSYSGGTGELFF.

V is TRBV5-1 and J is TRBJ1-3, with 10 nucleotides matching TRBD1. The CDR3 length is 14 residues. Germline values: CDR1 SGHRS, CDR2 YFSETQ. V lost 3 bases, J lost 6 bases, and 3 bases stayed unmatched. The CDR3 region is CASSSTGGENTIYF. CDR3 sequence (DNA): TGCGCCAGCAGCTCGACAGGGGGCGAAAACACCATATATTTT.

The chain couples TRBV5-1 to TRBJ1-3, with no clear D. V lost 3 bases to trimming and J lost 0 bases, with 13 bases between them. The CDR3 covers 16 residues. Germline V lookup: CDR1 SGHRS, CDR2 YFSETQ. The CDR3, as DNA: TGCGCCAGCAGCTCGAGCGTGTCAGCCTCTGGAAACACCATATATTTT. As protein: CASSSSVSASGNTIYF.

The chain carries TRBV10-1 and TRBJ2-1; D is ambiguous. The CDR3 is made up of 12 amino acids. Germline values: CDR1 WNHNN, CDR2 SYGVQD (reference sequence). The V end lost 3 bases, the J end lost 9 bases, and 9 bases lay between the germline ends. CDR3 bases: TGCGCCAGCAGTGACCCGGTTCGTGAGCAGTTCTTC. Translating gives CASSDPVREQFF.

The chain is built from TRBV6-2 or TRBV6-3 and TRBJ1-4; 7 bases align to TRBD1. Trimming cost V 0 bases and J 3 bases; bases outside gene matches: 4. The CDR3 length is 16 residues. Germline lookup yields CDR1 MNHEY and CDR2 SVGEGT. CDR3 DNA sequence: TGTGCCAGCAGTTACTCTAAGGGGACAGCTAATGAAAAACTGTTTTTT. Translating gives CASSYSKGTANEKLFF.

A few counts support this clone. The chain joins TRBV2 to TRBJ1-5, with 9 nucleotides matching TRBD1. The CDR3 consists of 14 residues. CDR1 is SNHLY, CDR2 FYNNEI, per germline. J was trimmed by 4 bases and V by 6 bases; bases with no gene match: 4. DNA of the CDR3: TGTGCCAGCAGGGCGGACAGGGGAAATCAGCCCCAGCATTTT. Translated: CASRADRGNQPQHF.

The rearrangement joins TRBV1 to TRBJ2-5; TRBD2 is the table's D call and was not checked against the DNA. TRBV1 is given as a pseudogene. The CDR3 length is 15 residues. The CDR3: CTSSQGGVIGETQYF. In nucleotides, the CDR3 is TGCACCAGCAGCCAAGGGGGGGTCATCGGGGAGACCCAGTACTTC.

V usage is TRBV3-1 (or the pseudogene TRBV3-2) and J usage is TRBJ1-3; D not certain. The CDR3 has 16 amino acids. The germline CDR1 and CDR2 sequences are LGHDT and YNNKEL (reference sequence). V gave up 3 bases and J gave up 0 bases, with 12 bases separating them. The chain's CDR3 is CASSHGSFGSGNTIYF. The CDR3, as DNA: TGTGCCAGCAGCCACGGTTCTTTCGGCTCTGGAAACACCATATATTTT.

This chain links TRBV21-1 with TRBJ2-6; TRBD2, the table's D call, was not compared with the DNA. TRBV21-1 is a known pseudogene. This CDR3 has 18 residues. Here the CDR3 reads CASNDREGYDSGANVLTF. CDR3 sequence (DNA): TGTGCCAGCAACGATCGTGAGGGCTACGACTCTGGGGCCAACGTCCTGACTTTC.

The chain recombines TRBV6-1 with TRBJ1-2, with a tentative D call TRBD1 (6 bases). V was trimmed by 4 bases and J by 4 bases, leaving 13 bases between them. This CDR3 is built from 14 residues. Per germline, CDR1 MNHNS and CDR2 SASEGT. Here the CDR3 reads CASSGAGAVYGYTF. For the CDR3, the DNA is TGTGCCAGCAGTGGAGCAGGGGCGGTCTATGGCTACACCTTC.

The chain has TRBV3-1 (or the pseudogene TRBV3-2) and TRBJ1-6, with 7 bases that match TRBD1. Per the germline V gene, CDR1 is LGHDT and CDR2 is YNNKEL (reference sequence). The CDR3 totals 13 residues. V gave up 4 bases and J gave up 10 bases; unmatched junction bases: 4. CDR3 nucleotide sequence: TGTGCCAGCAGCCTTACAGGGGAATCACCCCTCCACTTT. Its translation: CASSLTGESPLHF.